The source of this TCR beta chain is a study of T-cell reconstitution after alpha-beta-depleted transplantation in children. This clonotype came up a few times. For TCRbeta, the library was prepared with unique molecular identifiers. TCRdb re-analysed the PCR reads in MiXCR, keeping a single row per CDR3 protein. The sample lists 250,000 to 300,000 distinct CDR3 sequences; almost 10% were seen once. Germline assignment: CDR1 MNHEY and CDR2 SVGEGT. The ends lost 5 bases at V and 6 bases at J; junction bases unmatched: 6. This CDR3 spans 15 amino acids. Source: PBMCs from the stem cell graft donor, taken from the stem cell graft. The TCR was taken from a human donor who donated a stem cell graft to a child with SCID. V and J are TRBV6-2 or TRBV6-3 and TRBJ2-7, with 14 bases lining up with TRBD2. CDR3 in DNA: TGTGCCAGCAGTATCGGACTAGCGGGGGGTGGCGAGCAGTACTTC. Protein product: CASSIGLAGGGEQYF.